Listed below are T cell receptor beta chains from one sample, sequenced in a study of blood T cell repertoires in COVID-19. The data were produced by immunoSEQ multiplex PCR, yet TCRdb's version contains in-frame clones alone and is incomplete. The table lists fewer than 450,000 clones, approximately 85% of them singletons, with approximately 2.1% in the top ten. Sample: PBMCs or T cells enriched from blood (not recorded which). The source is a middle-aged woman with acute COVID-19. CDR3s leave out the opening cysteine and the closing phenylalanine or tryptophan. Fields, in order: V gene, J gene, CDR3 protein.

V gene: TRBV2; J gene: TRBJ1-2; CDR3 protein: ASSGTGLLGGYT
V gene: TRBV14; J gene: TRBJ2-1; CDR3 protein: ASSQALGSIYNEQF
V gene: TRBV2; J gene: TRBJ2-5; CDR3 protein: ASSADRRARETQY
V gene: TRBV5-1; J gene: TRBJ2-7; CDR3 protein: ASSSIAWSPYEQY
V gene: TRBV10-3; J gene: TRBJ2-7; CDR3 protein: AISDPRQGIYEQY
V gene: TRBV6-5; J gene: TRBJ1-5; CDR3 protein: ASSLTGGVNQPQH
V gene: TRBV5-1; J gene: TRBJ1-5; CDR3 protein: ASSFTGGNQPQH
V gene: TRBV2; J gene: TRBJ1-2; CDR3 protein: ASSPRTGPSYGYT
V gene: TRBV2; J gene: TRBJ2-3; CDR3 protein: ASSFREGQY
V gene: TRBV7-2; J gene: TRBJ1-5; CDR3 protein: ASSLVRFQPQH
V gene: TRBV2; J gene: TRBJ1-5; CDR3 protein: ASSDLVSNQPQH
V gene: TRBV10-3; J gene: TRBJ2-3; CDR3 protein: ASSSVGTDTQY
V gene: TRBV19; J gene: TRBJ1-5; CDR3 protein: ASSRSSTRSNQPQH
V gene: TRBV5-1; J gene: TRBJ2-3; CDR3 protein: ASGGEAQPTDTQY
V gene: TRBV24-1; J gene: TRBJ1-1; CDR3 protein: ATTPRRGTEAF
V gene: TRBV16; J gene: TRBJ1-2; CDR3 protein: ASSQSPREGGYT
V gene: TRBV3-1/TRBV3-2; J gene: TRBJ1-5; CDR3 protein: ASSQGQSNQPQH
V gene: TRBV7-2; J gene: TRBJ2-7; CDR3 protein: ASSLTSGTSYEQY
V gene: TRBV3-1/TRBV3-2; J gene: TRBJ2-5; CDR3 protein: ASSQGFGGGSLAGTQY
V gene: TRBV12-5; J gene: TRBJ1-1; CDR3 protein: ASGFSGNAEAF
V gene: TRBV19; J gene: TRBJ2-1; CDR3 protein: ASSIGAGESHEQF
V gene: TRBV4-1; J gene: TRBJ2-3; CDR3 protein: ASSQDARLDTQY
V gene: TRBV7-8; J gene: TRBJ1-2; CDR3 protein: ASSLGIEVLSGYGYT
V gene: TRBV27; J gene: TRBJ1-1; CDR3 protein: ASRISGQGTTEAF
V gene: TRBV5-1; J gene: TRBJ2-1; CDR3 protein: ASRTSGLREQF
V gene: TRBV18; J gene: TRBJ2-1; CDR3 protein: ASSPPGGSYNEQF
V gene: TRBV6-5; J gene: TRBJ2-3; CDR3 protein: ASSYRLAGTTDTQY
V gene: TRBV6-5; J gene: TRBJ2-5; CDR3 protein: ASSYRGRGETQY
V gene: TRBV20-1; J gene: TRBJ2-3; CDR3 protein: SASVGSPGSDTQY
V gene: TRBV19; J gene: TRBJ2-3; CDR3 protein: ASSFGGGDTQY
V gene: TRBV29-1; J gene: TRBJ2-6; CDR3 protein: SVGTTTGANVLT
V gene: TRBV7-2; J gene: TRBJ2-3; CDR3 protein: ASSLVASGGQSTDTQY
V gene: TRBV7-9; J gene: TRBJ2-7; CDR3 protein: ASSLRTGNGYEQY
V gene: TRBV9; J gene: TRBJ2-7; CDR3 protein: ASSVEAPQGPQVC
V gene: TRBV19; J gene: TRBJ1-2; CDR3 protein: ATGRGSYGYT
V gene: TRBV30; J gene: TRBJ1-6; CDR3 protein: AWSVGGQGGSPLH
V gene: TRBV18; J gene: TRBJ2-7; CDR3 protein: ASSPGRGEQY
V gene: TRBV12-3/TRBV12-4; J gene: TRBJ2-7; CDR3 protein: ASRPGGGYEQY
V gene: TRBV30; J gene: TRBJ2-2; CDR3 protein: AWRLRDRVSGGELF
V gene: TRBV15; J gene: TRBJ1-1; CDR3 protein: ATSRGRADTEAF
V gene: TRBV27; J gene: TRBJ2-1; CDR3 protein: ASSLVGGFSSEQF
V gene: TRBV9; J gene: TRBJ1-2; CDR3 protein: ASSAPRTGGNYGYT
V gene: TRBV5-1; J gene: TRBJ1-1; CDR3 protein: ASSLGVPRTLRLPAEAF
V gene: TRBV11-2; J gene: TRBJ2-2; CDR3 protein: ASSFLSGGPNTGELF
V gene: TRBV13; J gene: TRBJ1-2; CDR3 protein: ASSAGGAYGYT
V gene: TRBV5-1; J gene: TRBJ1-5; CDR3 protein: ASSLDDFRNQPQH
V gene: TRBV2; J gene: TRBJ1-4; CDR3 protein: ASRDSLWRTIEKLF
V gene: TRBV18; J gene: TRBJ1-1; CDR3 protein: ASSPGGADTEAF
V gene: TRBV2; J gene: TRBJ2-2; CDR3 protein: ASSDLLTGELF
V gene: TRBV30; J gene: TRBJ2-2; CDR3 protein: AWRRQGNTGELF
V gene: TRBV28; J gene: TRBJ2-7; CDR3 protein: ASIDTTYEQY
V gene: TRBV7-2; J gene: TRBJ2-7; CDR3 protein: ASTPRPSVAGQY